This T cell receptor beta chain was profiled in a study of blood T cells in healthy people across ages. Each individual donor underwent a draw of ten milliliters of peripheral blood. In its sample, this clonotype was seen once. What it recognizes is unknown. The study, taken as a whole, reports: Diversity estimates drawn from one million T cells were deemed underestimates.

With a J-beta primer mix and a sample-barcoded 5' primer, a second PCR ran about 7 to 12 cycles. One entry per CDR3 protein results from TCRdb running MiXCR on the 5' RACE reads. This sample yields roughly 930,000 distinct CDR3 sequences, of which 48% are seen a single time; around 15% belongs to the top ten. Germline CDR1 DFQATT, CDR2 SNEGSKA (reference sequence). This CDR3 is 16 amino acids long. J was trimmed by 3 bases and V by 1 base; bases with no gene match: 8. This clonotype originated in a man younger than 45 in good health. Sequencing was performed on blood. This chain connects TRBV20-1 to TRBJ2-1; 8 bases match TRBD1. The CDR3 protein is CSARANDRGYYNEQFF. The CDR3 bases are TGCAGTGCTAGAGCCAACGACAGGGGATACTACAATGAGCAGTTCTTC.